This T cell receptor (beta chain) was captured in a study of tumor-infiltrating lymphocytes in primary liver carcinoma. TCR beta cDNA was reverse-transcribed from about 500 ng of total RNA. The reaction used a constant-region primer and ProtoScript II reverse transcriptase. Each TCR beta library was derived from three nested multiplex PCR rounds that employed slightly modified ARM-PCR. Two initial PCR rounds of about 10 cycles each paired TRBV1-TRBV30 forward primers with a C-beta reverse primer. TCRdb re-derived calls from the multiplex PCR reads in MiXCR, one entry per CDR3 protein. The sample includes approximately 340,000 distinct CDR3 sequences, about two thirds of them seen just once. Germline DNA was also extracted, while the blood RNA originated from unsorted whole blood. The germline V gene has CDR1 SGHVS and CDR2 FQNEAQ. The CDR3 loop spans 14 amino acids. V lost 8 bases to trimming and J lost 7 bases, with 17 bases between them.

This chain joins TRBV7-8 and TRBJ2-2; D not resolved. Specimen: peripheral blood. The receptor was isolated from a man aged 35 to 55 with primary liver carcinoma and hepatitis B virus infection. The CDR3 sequence: CASLRLERNGELFF. The DNA of the CDR3 is TGTGCCAGCCTTCGTTTGGAGAGGAACGGGGAGCTGTTTTTT.